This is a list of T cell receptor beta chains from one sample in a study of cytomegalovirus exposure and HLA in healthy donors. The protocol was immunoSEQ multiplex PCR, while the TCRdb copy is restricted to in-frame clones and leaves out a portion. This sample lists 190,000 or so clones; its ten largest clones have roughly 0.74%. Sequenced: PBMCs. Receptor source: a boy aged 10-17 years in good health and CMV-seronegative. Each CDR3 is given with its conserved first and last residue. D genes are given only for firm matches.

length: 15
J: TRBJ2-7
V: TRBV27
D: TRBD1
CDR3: CASSLTGGPSYEQYF
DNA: TGTGCCAGCAGTTTAACAGGGGGCCCCTCCTACGAGCAGTACTTC

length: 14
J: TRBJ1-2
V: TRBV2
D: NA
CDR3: CASSEDRAAYGYTF
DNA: TGTGCCAGCAGTGAAGACAGGGCCGCCTATGGCTACACCTTC

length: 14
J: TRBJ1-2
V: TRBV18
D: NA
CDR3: CASSPNPAGGGYTF
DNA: TGTGCCAGCTCACCGAACCCGGCAGGTGGGGGCTACACCTTC

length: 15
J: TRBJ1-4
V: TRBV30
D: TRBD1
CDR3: CAWVPTDRGNEKLFF
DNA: TGTGCCTGGGTTCCTACGGACAGGGGTAATGAAAAACTGTTTTTT

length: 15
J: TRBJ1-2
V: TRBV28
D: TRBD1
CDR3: CASSFGTAFSDGYTF
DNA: TGTGCCAGCAGTTTTGGGACAGCGTTTTCGGATGGCTACACCTTC

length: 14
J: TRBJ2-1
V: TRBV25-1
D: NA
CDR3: CASSEWWTSNEQFF
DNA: TGTGCCAGCAGTGAATGGTGGACTTCAAATGAGCAGTTCTTC

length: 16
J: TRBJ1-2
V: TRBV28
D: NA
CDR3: CASSLNGPGLTYGYTF
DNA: TGTGCCAGCAGTTTAAACGGTCCAGGGTTAACCTATGGCTACACCTTC

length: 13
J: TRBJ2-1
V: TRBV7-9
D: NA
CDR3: CASSLSQGNEQFF
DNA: TGTGCCAGCAGCTTAAGCCAGGGGAATGAGCAGTTCTTC

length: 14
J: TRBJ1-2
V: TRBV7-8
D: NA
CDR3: CASSLGTPNYGYTF
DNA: TGTGCCAGCAGCTTAGGGACACCGAACTATGGCTACACCTTC

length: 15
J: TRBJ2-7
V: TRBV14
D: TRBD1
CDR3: CASSPSTGADYEQYF
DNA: TGTGCCAGCAGCCCCTCGACAGGGGCCGACTACGAGCAGTACTTC

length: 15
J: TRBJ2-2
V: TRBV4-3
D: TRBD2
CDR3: CASSQERGGAGELFF
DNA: TGCGCCAGCAGCCAAGAGCGGGGGGGCGCCGGGGAGCTGTTTTTT

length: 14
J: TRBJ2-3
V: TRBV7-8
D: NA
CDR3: CASSFRVGADTQYF
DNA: TGTGCCAGCAGCTTTCGGGTCGGGGCAGATACGCAGTATTTT

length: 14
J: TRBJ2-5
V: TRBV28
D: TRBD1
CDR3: CASSIRTGRETQYF
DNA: TGTGCCAGCAGCATACGGACAGGGCGGGAGACCCAGTACTTC

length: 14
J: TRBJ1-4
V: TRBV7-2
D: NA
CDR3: CASSLAGRGEKLFF
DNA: TGTGCCAGCAGCTTAGCCGGGCGGGGTGAAAAACTGTTTTTT

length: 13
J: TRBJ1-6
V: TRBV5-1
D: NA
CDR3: CASSSREDSPLHF
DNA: TGCGCCAGCAGCTCCAGGGAGGACTCACCCCTCCACTTT

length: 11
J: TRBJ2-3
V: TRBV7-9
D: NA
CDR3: CASSFGPNSYF
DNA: TGTGCCAGCAGCTTCGGTCCCAACAGTTATTTT

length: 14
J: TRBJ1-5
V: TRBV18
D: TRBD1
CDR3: CASSPSTGAQPQHF
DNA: TGTGCCAGCTCACCATCTACAGGGGCTCAGCCCCAGCATTTT

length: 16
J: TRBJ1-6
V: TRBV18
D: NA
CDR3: CASSPSGVRSNSPLHF
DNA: TGTGCCAGCTCACCGAGCGGGGTGAGATCTAATTCACCCCTCCACTTT

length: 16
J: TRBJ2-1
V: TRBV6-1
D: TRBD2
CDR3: CASSERVGEGYNEQFF
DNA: TGTGCCAGCAGTGAAAGGGTGGGGGAGGGCTACAATGAGCAGTTCTTC

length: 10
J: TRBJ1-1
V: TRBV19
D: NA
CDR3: CASAGPEAFF
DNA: TGTGCCAGTGCAGGGCCTGAAGCTTTCTTT

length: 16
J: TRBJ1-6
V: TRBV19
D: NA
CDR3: CASSISTSSYNSPLHF
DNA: TGTGCCAGTAGTATCTCGACTAGCTCCTATAATTCACCCCTCCACTTT

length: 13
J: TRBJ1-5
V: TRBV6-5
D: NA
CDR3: CASSPQDNQPQHF
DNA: TGTGCCAGCAGTCCTCAGGATAATCAGCCCCAGCATTTT

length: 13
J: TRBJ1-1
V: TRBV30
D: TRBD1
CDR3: CAWNPGQGIGAFF
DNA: TGTGCCTGGAACCCGGGACAGGGGATAGGGGCTTTCTTT

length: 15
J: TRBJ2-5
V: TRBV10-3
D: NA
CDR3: CAISESARAGETQYF
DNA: TGTGCCATCAGTGAGTCTGCCAGGGCGGGGGAGACCCAGTACTTC

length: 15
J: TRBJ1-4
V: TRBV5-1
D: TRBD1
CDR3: CASSWATGGGEKLFF
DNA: TGCGCCAGCAGCTGGGCGACAGGGGGTGGTGAAAAACTGTTTTTT

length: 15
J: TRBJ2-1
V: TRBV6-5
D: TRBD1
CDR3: CASSTDRVVYNEQFF
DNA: TGTGCCAGCAGTACTGACAGGGTCGTCTACAATGAGCAGTTCTTC

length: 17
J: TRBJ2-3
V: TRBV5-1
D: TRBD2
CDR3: CASSPTLGTSGRDTQYF
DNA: TGCGCCAGCAGTCCTACTCTAGGGACTAGCGGTAGGGATACGCAGTATTTT

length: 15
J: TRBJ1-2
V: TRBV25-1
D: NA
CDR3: CASSEVGHENYGYTF
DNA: TGTGCCAGCAGTGAGGTGGGACACGAAAACTATGGCTACACCTTC

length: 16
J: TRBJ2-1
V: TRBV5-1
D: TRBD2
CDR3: CASSLAGGSSYNEQFF
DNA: TGCGCCAGCAGCTTGGCCGGGGGGAGCTCCTACAATGAGCAGTTCTTC

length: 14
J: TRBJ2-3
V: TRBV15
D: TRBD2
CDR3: CATSGLAVTDTQYF
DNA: TGTGCCACCAGCGGACTAGCGGTCACAGATACGCAGTATTTT

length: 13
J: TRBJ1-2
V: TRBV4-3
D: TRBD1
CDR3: CASSQEGQESYTF
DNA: TGCGCCAGCAGCCAAGAGGGACAGGAAAGCTACACCTTC

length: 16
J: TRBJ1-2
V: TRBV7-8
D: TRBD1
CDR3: CASSASRDRTLYGYTF
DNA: TGTGCCAGCAGCGCCAGCCGGGACAGGACTCTCTATGGCTACACCTTC

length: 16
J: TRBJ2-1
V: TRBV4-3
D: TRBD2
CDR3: CASSQEHGGGYNEQFF
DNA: TGCGCCAGCAGCCAGGAGCATGGGGGGGGCTACAATGAGCAGTTCTTC

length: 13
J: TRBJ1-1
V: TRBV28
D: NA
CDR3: CASTQGANTEAFF
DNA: TGTGCCAGCACCCAAGGGGCGAACACTGAAGCTTTCTTT

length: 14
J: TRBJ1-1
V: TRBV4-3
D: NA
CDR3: CASSHGQMNTEAFF
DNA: TGCGCCAGCAGCCATGGACAGATGAACACTGAAGCTTTCTTT

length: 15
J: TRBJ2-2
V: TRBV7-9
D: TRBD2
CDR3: CASSLVAGDTGELFF
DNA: TGTGCCAGCAGCTTAGTTGCGGGGGACACCGGGGAGCTGTTTTTT

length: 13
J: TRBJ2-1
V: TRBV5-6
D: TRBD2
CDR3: CASSPGGENEQFF
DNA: TGTGCCAGCAGCCCGGGGGGGGAAAATGAGCAGTTCTTC

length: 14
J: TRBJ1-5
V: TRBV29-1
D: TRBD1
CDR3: CSVSGQGAEQPQHF
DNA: TGCAGCGTTTCGGGACAGGGGGCAGAACAGCCCCAGCATTTT